This T cell receptor beta chain is from a study of T cell responses to AZD1222 COVID-19 vaccine. Overall study results and limits: Per reports, nearly half of all spike-specific TCRs target regions that are unmutated in variants. A rise in Spike-specific TCR breadth and depth followed two AZD1222 doses. There were mostly white British donors and more females than males, and clonal diversity was possibly underestimated. In all cases, repertoires were sampled only after the peak T cell response.

Using immunoSEQ multiplex PCR, the repertoire was profiled, and TCRdb retains in-frame clones only, with some absent. The sample consists of approximately 180,000 clones, 85% to 90% of them appearing once. As regards this clone: No antigen is known for it.

CDR1 SGHRS and CDR2 YFSETQ come from the germline V gene. V shed 0 bases and J shed 6 bases, with 16 bases lying between them. The CDR3 is 15 amino acids. The chain joins TRBV5-1 to TRBJ2-7; weak D call: TRBD1 (6 bases). The clonotype was recovered from an adult who received the MenACWY meningococcal vaccine as a control. Sequencing used peripheral blood, obtained 28 days after the second dose of the MenACWY control vaccine. CDR3 nucleotides: TGCGCCAGCAGCTTGGCCCTCTCGACAGGACTCGAGCAGTACTTC. Its protein product is CASSLALSTGLEQYF.